The following is a T cell receptor (beta chain) sequence with its context. No antigen is known for it. The entry originates in a study of long-term antiretroviral therapy in people with HIV. Study results and caveats: Repertoires with HIV possessed tighter CDR3 length spans than those of controls.

The run of the v3.0 immunoSEQ assay was at survey level. Sequencing was performed with immunoSEQ multiplex PCR; in TCRdb, only in-frame clones are kept and a portion is missing. This sample yields fewer than 45,000 clones, of which roughly 96% are seen a single time; less than 3% belongs to the top ten. Trimming stripped 1 base from V and 6 bases from J, with 12 bases between. Germline loops: CDR1 MNHEY, CDR2 SVGAGI. The length of the CDR3 is 14 residues. There were no participants with HIV treated outside the United States. Source: unsorted PBMCs, taken 3.7 years after starting antiretroviral therapy. The sequence came from a woman between 45 and 65 years old with HIV. The V and J genes are TRBV6-5 and TRBJ1-2; tentatively, D is TRBD1 (5 bases). The CDR3 is CASSYLAQGHGYTF. Here the CDR3 DNA reads TGTGCCAGCAGTTACTTGGCGCAGGGCCATGGCTACACCTTC.